This T cell receptor (beta chain) is drawn from a study of OX40 agonist ivuxolimab in advanced cancers. Across the whole study: The dose-escalation cohort had hepatocellular carcinoma, melanoma, renal cell or head and neck cancer.

A remark on this clone: Its specificity is unknown.

Germline assignment: CDR1 SGHNT and CDR2 YYREEE (reference sequence). Trimming left V 4 bases short and J 2 bases short, with 9 bases between. The CDR3 spans 13 residues. TCRdb keeps only in-frame clones here, not all; method: immunoSEQ multiplex PCR. Among 35,000 to 45,000 clones listed, approximately 86% were seen once. Overall study results and limits: The 0.1-3.0 mg/kg partial responders had among the lowest clonal expansion.

The sequence derives from an adult with an advanced solid tumor such as melanoma, head and neck, liver or kidney cancer. The input for sequencing was CD4+ or CD8+ T cells sorted from blood, taken in a trial of the OX40 agonist ivuxolimab. The chain employs TRBV5-4 and TRBJ2-5, with D unresolved. In nucleotides, the CDR3 is TGTGCCAGCAGCCCGGGTCTTCAAGAGACCCAGTACTTC. It specifies CASSPGLQETQYF.